These 17 T cell receptor beta chains share one sample of origin, sequenced in a study of blood T cells in healthy people across ages. A second PCR of roughly 7 to 11 cycles used a sample-barcoded 5' primer and a J-beta primer mix. TCRdb called the 5' RACE reads again in MiXCR, with one record for every CDR3 protein. The top ten clones hold around 3% of a sample with approximately 780,000 distinct CDR3 sequences, roughly 25% of them seen once. Separately, the same data were catalogued under a study of T cells of mothers and their children.

The sample consisted of blood. The source is a boy younger than 18 in good health.

This rearrangement joins TRBV7-9 to TRBJ2-1, with D unresolved. V gave up 7 bases and J gave up 7 bases, with 11 bases separating them. Germline CDR1 SEHNR, CDR2 FQNEAQ (reference sequence). This CDR3 is 12 amino acids long. The CDR3 DNA reads as TGTGCCAGCACTGGGAATCGGAATGAGCAGTTCTTC. Translated: CASTGNRNEQFF. The full variable domain, rest sourced from reference TRBV7-9 and TRBJ2-1, is DTGVSQNPRHKITKRGQNVTFRCDPISEHNRLYWYRQTLGQGPEFLTYFQNEAQLEKSRLLSDRFSAERPKGSFSTLEIQRTEQGDSAMYLCASTGNRNEQFFGPGTRLTVL.

The gene calls are TRBV20-1 and TRBJ1-4; D is possibly TRBD1 (6 bases). Trimming stripped 6 bases from V and 0 bases from J, with 11 bases between. The CDR3 contains 14 residues. In germline, CDR1 is DFQATT, CDR2 SNEGSKA (reference sequence). The CDR3 nucleotides are TGCAGTGCCTGGACAGACGCAACTAATGAAAAACTGTTTTTT. It specifies CSAWTDATNEKLFF.

This clonotype has a handful of counts. V and J are TRBV3-1 and TRBJ1-6; no clear D. Germline V gene data show CDR1 as LGHDT and CDR2 as YNNKEL (reference sequence). The length of the CDR3 is 13 residues. V shed 3 bases and J shed 5 bases, with 5 bases lying between them. The CDR3 DNA reads as TGTGCCAGCAGCCAGGTGAATAATTCACCCCTCCACTTT. Protein sequence: CASSQVNNSPLHF.

The V call is TRBV20-1, the J call TRBJ2-1; 9 bases are a match to TRBD2. This CDR3 region has 15 residues. Trimming took 5 bases from V and 0 from J; bases not matched to a gene: 5. Germline lookup yields CDR1 DFQATT and CDR2 SNEGSKA (reference sequence). The CDR3 spells CSAGGGGYSYNEQFF. The DNA for the CDR3 is TGCAGTGCTGGCGGGGGGGGCTACTCCTACAATGAGCAGTTCTTC.

V gene TRBV7-2 combines with J gene TRBJ2-7; TRBD2 aligns across 7 bases. Germline V lookup: CDR1 SGHTA, CDR2 FQGNSA. The junction had 7 bases not matched to a gene; V was cut back by 1 base and J by 1 base. The CDR3 is 16 amino acids. CDR3 in amino acids: CASSLVHLAVSYEQYF. The CDR3 bases are TGTGCCAGCAGCTTAGTTCACCTAGCGGTTTCCTACGAGCAGTACTTC.

The chain combines TRBV29-1 with TRBJ2-1; D ambiguous. The tail of the sequence fits TRBJ2-7 better, so the J call may be wrong. CDR3 length: 10 amino acids. From germline, CDR1 is SQVTM and CDR2 ANQGSEA. This CDR3 reads CSVGTWEQYF. The CDR3 DNA sequence: TGCAGCGTTGGTACCTGGGAGCAGTACTTC.

This clonotype was picked up a small number of times. This chain joins TRBV12-3 or TRBV12-4 and TRBJ2-5; a weak D match, TRBD2 (5 bases). The DNA end favors TRBJ2-7, so the J call may be wrong. The CDR3 has 13 residues. The DNA for the CDR3 is TGTGCCAGCAGTTTGTGGGAGTCCTACGAGCAGTACTTC. Residues: CASSLWESYEQYF.

This clonotype was seen only a few times. This chain connects TRBV20-1 to TRBJ2-5; TRBD2 matches at 10 bases. This CDR3 has 14 amino acids. V lost 5 bases to trimming and J lost 5 bases; unmatched junction nucleotides: 8. Germline V lookup: CDR1 DFQATT, CDR2 SNEGSKA (reference sequence). The chain's CDR3 is CSADRGTSEETQYF. The CDR3 nucleotides read TGCAGTGCTGATAGGGGGACTAGCGAGGAGACCCAGTACTTC.

This clonotype was counted a few times. This chain uses TRBV6-2 or TRBV6-3 with TRBJ2-3; 11 bases align to TRBD2. Germline V gives CDR1 MNHEY, CDR2 SVGEGT. The CDR3 covers 12 residues. The V gene end was trimmed by 5 bases and the J gene end by 14 bases; junction bases not matched to a gene: 6. CDR3: CASSPLAGGRYF. In DNA, the CDR3 is TGTGCCAGCAGTCCCCTAGCGGGGGGAAGGTATTTT.

This clonotype occurred a few times. The chain carries TRBV27 and TRBJ1-1; the D gene is possibly TRBD1 (6 bases). V lost 3 bases to trimming and J lost 5 bases, with 10 bases between them. The CDR3 extends over 13 amino acids. From germline, CDR1 is MNHEY and CDR2 SMNVEV (reference sequence). CDR3 sequence: CASSFTGATEAFF. CDR3 bases: TGTGCCAGCAGTTTTACGGGGGCTACTGAAGCTTTCTTT.

This clonotype was picked up a small number of times. The V call is TRBV10-3, the J call TRBJ2-5; a weak D match, TRBD1 (8 bases). The CDR3 totals 16 residues. CDR1 is ENHRY, CDR2 SYGVKD, per germline. The V and J ends lost 3 bases and 4 bases respectively, with 18 bases between them. This CDR3 reads CAISDGRTGRVETQYF. The CDR3 DNA is TGTGCCATCAGTGATGGGCGGACAGGGAGGGTAGAGACCCAGTACTTC.

The rearrangement uses TRBV5-1 and TRBJ2-5; 9 positions agree with TRBD1. This CDR3 contains 18 residues. V gave up 5 bases and J gave up 7 bases; unmatched junction bases: 21. The germline CDR1 and CDR2 sequences are SGHRS and YFSETQ. This CDR3 is CASRLTLLRDRDSRTQYF. CDR3 nucleotides: TGCGCCAGCAGGCTAACCTTACTCCGGGACAGGGACTCCAGGACCCAGTACTTC.

This clonotype was picked up a small number of times. A read error may account for a junction end that differs from germline. The chain joins TRBV29-1 to TRBJ2-4; 7 bases line up with TRBD1. The CDR3 totals 13 residues. CDR1 and CDR2 (germline): SQVTM, ANQGSEA. The CDR3 here is CSVSDRTKNIRYF. In DNA, the CDR3 is TGCAGCGTCTCGGACAGGACCAAAAACATTCGGTACTTC.

CDR3 in amino acids: CASSDPGTGNYEQYF. CDR3 in DNA: TGTGCCAGCAGTGACCCCGGGACAGGGAACTACGAGCAGTACTTC. This sequence joins TRBV25-1 and TRBJ2-7; 9 nucleotides agree with TRBD1. V lost 3 bases to trimming and J lost 3 bases; unmatched junction nucleotides: 6. The CDR3 has 15 residues. Germline values: CDR1 MGHDK, CDR2 SYGVNS.

This clonotype turned up a few times. J is TRBJ1-4 and V is TRBV6-1; D not certain. This CDR3 comprises 12 residues. Germline CDR1 MNHNS, CDR2 SASEGT. Trimming removed 5 bases at V and 8 bases at J, with 9 bases between. Here the CDR3 reads CASSFRPEKLFF. The CDR3 region has the DNA TGTGCCAGCAGTTTCCGACCGGAAAAACTGTTTTTT.

The rearrangement uses TRBV27 and TRBJ2-5; 9 positions agree with TRBD2. Germline values: CDR1 MNHEY, CDR2 SMNVEV (reference sequence). V lost 3 bases, J lost 2 bases, and 13 bases stayed unmatched. This CDR3 comprises 18 residues. CDR3 sequence reads: CASSLVISSGDIQETQYF. The CDR3 nucleotides are TGTGCCAGCAGTTTGGTAATCTCTAGCGGGGACATACAAGAGACCCAGTACTTC.

In its sample, this clonotype was seen a few times. The chain combines TRBV5-1 with TRBJ1-3, with D maybe TRBD1 (6 bases). In germline, CDR1 is SGHRS, CDR2 YFSETQ. There are 14 residues in the CDR3. The V end was cut by 4 bases, the J end by 4 bases, with 12 bases between. The CDR3 region has the DNA TGCGCCAGCAGCGCCACAGGGACAGGAAACACCATATATTTT. This encodes CASSATGTGNTIYF.